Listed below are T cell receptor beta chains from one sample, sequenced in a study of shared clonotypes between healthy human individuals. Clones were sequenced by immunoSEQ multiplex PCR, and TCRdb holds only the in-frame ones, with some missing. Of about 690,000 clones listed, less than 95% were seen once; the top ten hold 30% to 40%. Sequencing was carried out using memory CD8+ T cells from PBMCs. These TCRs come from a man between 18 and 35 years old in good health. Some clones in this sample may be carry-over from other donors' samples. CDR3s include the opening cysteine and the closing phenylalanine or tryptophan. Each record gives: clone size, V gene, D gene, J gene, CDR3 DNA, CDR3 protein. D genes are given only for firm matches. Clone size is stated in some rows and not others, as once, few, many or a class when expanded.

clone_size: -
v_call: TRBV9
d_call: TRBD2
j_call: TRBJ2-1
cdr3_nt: TGTGCCAGCAGCGACCCGGGACTACTTAATGAGCAGTTCTTC
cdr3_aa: CASSDPGLLNEQFF

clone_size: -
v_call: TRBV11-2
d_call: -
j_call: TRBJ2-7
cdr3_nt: TGTGCCAGCAGCCCCTGGGAGAGCTTAGACCACGAGCAGTACTTC
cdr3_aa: CASSPWESLDHEQYF

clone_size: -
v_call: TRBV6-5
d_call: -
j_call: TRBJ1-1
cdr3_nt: TGTGCCAGCAGATGGGGCTCGAGGACTGAAGCTTTCTTT
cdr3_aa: CASRWGSRTEAFF

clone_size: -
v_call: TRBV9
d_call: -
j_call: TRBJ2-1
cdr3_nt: TGTGCCAGCAGCGTAGCCGGGAGTTTCAACAATGAGCAGTTCTTC
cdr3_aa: CASSVAGSFNNEQFF

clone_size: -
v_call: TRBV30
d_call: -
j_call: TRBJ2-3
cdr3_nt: TGTGCCTGGAGGTTAGGACCCCTGAGCACAGATACGCAGTATTTT
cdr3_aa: CAWRLGPLSTDTQYF

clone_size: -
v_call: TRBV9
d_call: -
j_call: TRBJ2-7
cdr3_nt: TGTGCCAGCAGCGCTCGAGAAGAGGGTACCTACGAGCAGTACTTC
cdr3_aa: CASSAREEGTYEQYF

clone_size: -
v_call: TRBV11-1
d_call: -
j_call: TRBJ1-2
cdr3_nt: TGTGCCAGCAGCCCCCCGGGGGTATCTAACTATGGCTACACCTTC
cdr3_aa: CASSPPGVSNYGYTF

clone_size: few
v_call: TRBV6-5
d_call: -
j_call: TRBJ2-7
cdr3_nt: TGTGCCAGCAGTACCATGGTAGGTGACGAGCAGTACTTC
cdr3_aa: CASSTMVGDEQYF

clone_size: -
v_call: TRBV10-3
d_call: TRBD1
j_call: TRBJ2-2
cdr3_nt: TGTGCCATCAGCGATCCGACAGGGACGACGAACACCGGGGAGCTGTTTTTT
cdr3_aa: CAISDPTGTTNTGELFF

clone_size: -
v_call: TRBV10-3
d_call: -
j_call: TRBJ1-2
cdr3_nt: TGTGCCATCAGTGAGTTGCTATACCCGGGACTCGAGAACTATGGCTACACCTTC
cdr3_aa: CAISELLYPGLENYGYTF

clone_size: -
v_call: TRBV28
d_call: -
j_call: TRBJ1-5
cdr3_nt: TGTGCCAGCAGCCAGACTGGAGGGGCCGTCTATCAGCCCCAGCATTTT
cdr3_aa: CASSQTGGAVYQPQHF

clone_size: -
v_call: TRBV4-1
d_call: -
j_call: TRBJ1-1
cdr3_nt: TGCGCCAGCAGCCAAGTCTGGACGTCGTTGAGAATGAACACTGAAGCTTTCTTT
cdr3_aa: CASSQVWTSLRMNTEAFF

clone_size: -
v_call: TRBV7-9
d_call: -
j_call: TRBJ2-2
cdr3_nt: TGTGCCAGCAGGCCCGGCCTCGGAGGGCCGGCCGGGGAGCTGTTTTTT
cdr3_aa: CASRPGLGGPAGELFF

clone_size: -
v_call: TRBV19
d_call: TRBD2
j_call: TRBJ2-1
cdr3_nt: TGTGCCAGTAGTCTAGCGGGAGTCCCCTACAATGAGCAGTTCTTC
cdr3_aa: CASSLAGVPYNEQFF

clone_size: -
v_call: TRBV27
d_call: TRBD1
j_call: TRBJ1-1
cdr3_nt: TGTGCCAGCAGTTTAGGAGGGGGACAGGGTAGTGACACTGAAGCTTTCTTT
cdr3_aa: CASSLGGGQGSDTEAFF

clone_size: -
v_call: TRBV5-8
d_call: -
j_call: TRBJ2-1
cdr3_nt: TGTGCCAGCAGCTTAAGGCAATACAATGAGCAGTTCTTC
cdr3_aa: CASSLRQYNEQFF

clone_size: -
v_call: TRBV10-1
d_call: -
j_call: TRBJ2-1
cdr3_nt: TGCGCCAGCAGTGAATGGAGTGAGCAGTTCTTC
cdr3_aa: CASSEWSEQFF

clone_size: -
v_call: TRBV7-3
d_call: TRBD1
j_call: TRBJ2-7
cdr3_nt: TGTGCCAGCAGCCTAACTCGAGGGGACAGGTCTTACGAGCAGTACTTC
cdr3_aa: CASSLTRGDRSYEQYF

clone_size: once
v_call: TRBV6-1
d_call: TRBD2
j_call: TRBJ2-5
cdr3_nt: TGTGCCAGCAGTGATCGGCGGGAGGACTTTAGGGGAGAGACCCAGTACTTC
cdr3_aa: CASSDRREDFRGETQYF

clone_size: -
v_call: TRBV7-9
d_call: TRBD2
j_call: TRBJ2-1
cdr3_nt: TGTGCCAGCAAGGGGACTAGCGGGAGTTCGTCCTACAATGAGCAGTTCTTC
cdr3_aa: CASKGTSGSSSYNEQFF

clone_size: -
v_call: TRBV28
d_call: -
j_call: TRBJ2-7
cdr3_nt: TGTGCCAGCAGTTTATTGGTAATGAGGGGCAGGGCAAGCGAGCAGTACTTC
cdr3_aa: CASSLLVMRGRASEQYF

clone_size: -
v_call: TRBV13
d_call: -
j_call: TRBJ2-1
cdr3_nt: TGTGCCAGCAGCCCCCGGGGGCCCGGGAGTACGTTCTTC
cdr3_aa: CASSPRGPGSTFF

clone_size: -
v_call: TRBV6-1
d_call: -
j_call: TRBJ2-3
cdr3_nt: TGTGCCAGCAGTGAAGCCGGGACTCGGTGGCCCACAGATACGCAGTATTTT
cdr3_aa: CASSEAGTRWPTDTQYF

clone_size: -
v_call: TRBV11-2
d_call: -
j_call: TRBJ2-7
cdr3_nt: TGTGCCAGCGTCTCAGGGGACTCCTACGAGCAGTACTTC
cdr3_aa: CASVSGDSYEQYF

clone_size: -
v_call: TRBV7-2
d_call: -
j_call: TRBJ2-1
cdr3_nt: TGTGCCAGCAGCCCCCTCATAGGTGAGCAGTTCTTC
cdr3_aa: CASSPLIGEQFF

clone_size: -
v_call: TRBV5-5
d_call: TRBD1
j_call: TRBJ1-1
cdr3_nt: TGTGCCAGCAGCTGGGAAGGACAGGGATGGTTACGGAACACTGAAGCTTTCTTT
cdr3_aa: CASSWEGQGWLRNTEAFF

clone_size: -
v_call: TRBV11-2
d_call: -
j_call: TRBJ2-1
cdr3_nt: TGTGCCAGCAGCCACCGGGACTCGGCTTTTAATGAGCAGTTCTTC
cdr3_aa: CASSHRDSAFNEQFF

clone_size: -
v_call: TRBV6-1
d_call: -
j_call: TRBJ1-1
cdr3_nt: TGTGCCAGCAGTGAAAGGCCAGTACTCACTGAAGCTTTCTTT
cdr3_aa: CASSERPVLTEAFF

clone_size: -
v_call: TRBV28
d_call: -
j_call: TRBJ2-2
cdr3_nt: TGTGCCAGCAGTTTTATGCAGGCACCCACCGGGGAGCTGTTTTTT
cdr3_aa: CASSFMQAPTGELFF

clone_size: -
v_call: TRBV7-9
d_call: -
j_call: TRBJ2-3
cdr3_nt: TGTGCCAGCAGCATTGGGGCAGATACGCAGTATTTT
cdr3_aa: CASSIGADTQYF

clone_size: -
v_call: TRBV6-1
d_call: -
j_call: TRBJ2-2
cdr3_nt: TGTGCCAGCAGCCCGTCCGGCCTTTCCAGCGGGGAGCTGTTTTTT
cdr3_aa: CASSPSGLSSGELFF

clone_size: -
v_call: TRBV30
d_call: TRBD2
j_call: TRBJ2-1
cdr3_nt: TGTGCCTGGACTCGACTAGCGGGGGGGCGTGAGCAGTTCTTC
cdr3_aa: CAWTRLAGGREQFF

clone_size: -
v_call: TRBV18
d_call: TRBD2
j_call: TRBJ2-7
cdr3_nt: TGTGCCAGCTCACCACCCCTCGGGGGGGCAGCCTACGAGCAGTACTTC
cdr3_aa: CASSPPLGGAAYEQYF

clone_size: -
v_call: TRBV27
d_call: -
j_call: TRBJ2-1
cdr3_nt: TGTGCCAGCAGTTTGAGAGATGGATCCTACAATGAGCAGTTCTTC
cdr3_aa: CASSLRDGSYNEQFF

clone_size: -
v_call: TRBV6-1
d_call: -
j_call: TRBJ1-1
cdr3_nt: TGTGCCAGCAGTGAATTACAGCGGCTTGAAGCTTTCTTT
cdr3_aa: CASSELQRLEAFF

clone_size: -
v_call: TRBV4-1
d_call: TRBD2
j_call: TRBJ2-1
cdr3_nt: TGCGCCAGCAGCCAGCCCCCTGGGGGAGGGCCAGGTGAGCAGTTCTTC
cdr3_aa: CASSQPPGGGPGEQFF

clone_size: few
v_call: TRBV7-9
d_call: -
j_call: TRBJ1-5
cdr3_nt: TGTGCCAGCAGCCCGGACAACAATCAGCCCCAGCATTTT
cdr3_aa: CASSPDNNQPQHF

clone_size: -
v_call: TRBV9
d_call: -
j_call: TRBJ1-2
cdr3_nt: TGTGCCAGCAGCAGAACCGGGACACCTAACTATGGCTACACCTTC
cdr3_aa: CASSRTGTPNYGYTF

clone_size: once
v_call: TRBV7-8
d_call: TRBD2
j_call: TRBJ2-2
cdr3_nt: TGTGCCAGCAGCCTGGGAATTAGCGGGAGGGTCGCCACCGGGGAGCTGTTTTTT
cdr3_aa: CASSLGISGRVATGELFF

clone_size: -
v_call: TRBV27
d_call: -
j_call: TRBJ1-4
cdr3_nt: TGTGCCAGCAGTTTGGAGGAGGAACGTCCAACTAATGAAAAACTGTTTTTT
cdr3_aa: CASSLEEERPTNEKLFF

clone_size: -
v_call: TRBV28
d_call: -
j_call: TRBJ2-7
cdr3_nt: TGTGCCAGCAGTCGCCCCCGGAGCTACGAGCAGTACTTC
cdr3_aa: CASSRPRSYEQYF

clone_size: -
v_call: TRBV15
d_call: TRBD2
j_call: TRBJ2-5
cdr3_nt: TGTGCCACCAGCGAGCGGACTAGCGGGAGTTGGGAGACCCAGTACTTC
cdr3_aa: CATSERTSGSWETQYF

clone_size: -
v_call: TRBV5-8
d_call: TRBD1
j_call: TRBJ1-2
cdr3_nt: TGTGCCAGCACCTTAACGGAATGGACAGGGGTCTATGGCTACACCTTC
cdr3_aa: CASTLTEWTGVYGYTF

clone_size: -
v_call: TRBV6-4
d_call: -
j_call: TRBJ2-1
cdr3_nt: TGTGCCAGCAGTGTCCTTGGGGGCGGCGAGCAGTTCTTC
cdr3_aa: CASSVLGGGEQFF

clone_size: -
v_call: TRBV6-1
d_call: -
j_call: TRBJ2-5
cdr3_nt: TGTGCCAGCAGGAACCAAGAGACCCAGTACTTC
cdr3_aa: CASRNQETQYF

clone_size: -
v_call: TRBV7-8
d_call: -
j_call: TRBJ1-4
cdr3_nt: TGTGCCAGCAGCCCAGGGACCTCCCATAATGAAAAACTGTTTTTT
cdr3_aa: CASSPGTSHNEKLFF

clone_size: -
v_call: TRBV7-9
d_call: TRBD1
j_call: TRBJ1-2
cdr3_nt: TGTGCCAGCAGCCCCCATTCCGGGACAGGGGAAAACTACACCTTC
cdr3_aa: CASSPHSGTGENYTF

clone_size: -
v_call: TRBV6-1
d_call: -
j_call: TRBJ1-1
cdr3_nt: TGTGCCAGCAAAGAACCCGGGGGAACTGAAGCTTTCTTT
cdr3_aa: CASKEPGGTEAFF

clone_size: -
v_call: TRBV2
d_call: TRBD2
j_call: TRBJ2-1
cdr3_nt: TGTGCCAGCTACCTAACAGGGATTCGTAGCGGGACGTCCTACAATGAGCAGTTCTTC
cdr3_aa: CASYLTGIRSGTSYNEQFF

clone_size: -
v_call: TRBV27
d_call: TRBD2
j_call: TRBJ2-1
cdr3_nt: TGTGCCAGCAGTTTCGCGTGGCGAGGGCGGGGGTACAATGAGCAGTTCTTC
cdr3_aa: CASSFAWRGRGYNEQFF

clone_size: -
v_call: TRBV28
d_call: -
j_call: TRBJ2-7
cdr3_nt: TGTGCCAGCAGTTCCTTGATAGCGGAGCTCTCCTACGAGCAGTACTTC
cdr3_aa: CASSSLIAELSYEQYF

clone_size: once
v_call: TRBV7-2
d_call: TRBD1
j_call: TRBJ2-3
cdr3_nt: TGTGCCAGCAGCCCCCGTATAGACAGGGTACGAGATACGCAGTATTTT
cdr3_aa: CASSPRIDRVRDTQYF

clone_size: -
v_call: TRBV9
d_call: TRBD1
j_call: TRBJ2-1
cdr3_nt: TGTGCCAGCAGCGGCGGGACAGGGGGCAATGAGCAGTTCTTC
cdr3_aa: CASSGGTGGNEQFF